Following are 9 T cell receptor beta chains from one sample sequenced in a study of T-cell memory formation after mild COVID-19. Using its own MiXCR run on the 5' RACE reads, TCRdb lists one record per CDR3 protein. The data contain hundreds of thousands of distinct CDR3 sequences, approximately 24% of them seen just once; the ten biggest clones take up around 9.5%. The specimen was PBMCs or a T cell subset sorted from them (not recorded which). These receptor sequences come from an adult woman who had mild COVID-19 (a few samples of this study predate the infection). Cell type and time point are not known.

The sample holds a few counts of this clonotype. The CDR3 DNA is TGTGCCAGCAGTTTCCCCCTTGGGACTAGCGGGGGGGCCTCCTACAATGAGCAGTTCTTC. This sequence encodes CASSFPLGTSGGASYNEQFF. The chain couples TRBV12-3 or TRBV12-4 to TRBJ2-1; 16 bases match TRBD2. This CDR3 comprises 20 residues. J gave up 0 bases and V 3 bases, and 8 bases lay outside the gene matches.

The chain carries TRBV2 and TRBJ1-2; weak D call: TRBD1 (5 bases). V shed 3 bases and J shed 4 bases, with 12 bases lying between them. Germline V gene sequence: CDR1 SNHLY, CDR2 FYNNEI. CDR3 length: 14 residues. This CDR3 is CASSEQGGSYGYTF. DNA for the CDR3: TGTGCCAGCAGTGAGCAGGGAGGTAGCTATGGCTACACCTTC.

This clonotype came up many times. The junction departs from the called germline gene at one end, perhaps through a read error. The chain couples TRBV7-7 to TRBJ2-2, with D hard to call. Per the germline V gene, CDR1 is SSHAT and CDR2 is FNYEAQ (reference sequence). This CDR3 is 13 amino acids long. The CDR3 region has the DNA TGTGCTAGCAGCCCTATGAACACCGGGGAGCTGTTTTTT. It codes for CASSPMNTGELFF.

This clonotype was seen more than once but under ten times. The chain joins TRBV29-1 to TRBJ2-3; 8 nucleotides agree with TRBD2. With 1 base clipped from V and 4 bases from J, the junction kept 4 bases outside the gene matches. The CDR3 runs 14 residues. The germline V gene has CDR1 SQVTM and CDR2 ANQGSEA. The CDR3 protein is CSVEAGGPADTQYF. Written as DNA, the CDR3 is TGCAGCGTTGAAGCGGGAGGGCCCGCAGATACGCAGTATTTT.

This clonotype was picked up a small number of times. The rearrangement joins TRBV15 to TRBJ2-5; 12 bases agree with TRBD2. The CDR3 covers 17 residues. Germline trimming cut 2 bases from V and 5 bases from J; bases unmatched to any gene: 9. CDR1 and CDR2 from the germline V gene are LNHNV and YYDKDF (reference sequence). CDR3 amino acids: CATSRPIGLAGFETQYF. CDR3 DNA sequence: TGTGCCACCAGCAGACCTATCGGACTAGCGGGGTTTGAGACCCAGTACTTC. Together with reference TRBV15 and TRBJ2-5, the CDR3 gives the full variable domain: DAMVIQNPRYQVTQFGKPVTLSCSQTLNHNVMYWYQQKSSQAPKLLFHYYDKDFNNEADTPDNFQSRRPNTSFCFLDIRSPGLGDTAMYLCATSRPIGLAGFETQYFGPGTRLLVL.

This clonotype was seen a handful of times. V gene TRBV29-1 combines with J gene TRBJ2-3, with 9 positions matching TRBD1. V shed 6 bases, J shed 2 bases, and the junction held 18 bases outside the gene matches. The germline V gene has CDR1 SQVTM and CDR2 ANQGSEA. CDR3 length: 18 residues. The CDR3 protein is CSVDHRDRAPLPTDTQYF. The CDR3, as DNA: TGCAGCGTCGATCACCGGGACAGGGCGCCGTTGCCCACAGATACGCAGTATTTT.

The rearrangement links TRBV20-1 to TRBJ1-5; 8 bases align to TRBD1. Per germline, CDR1 DFQATT and CDR2 SNEGSKA (reference sequence). The CDR3 covers 14 residues. V shed 4 bases, J shed 0 bases, and the junction held 2 bases outside the gene matches. In DNA form, the CDR3 reads TGCAGTGCTAAGGACAGGGATAGCAATCAGCCCCAGCATTTT. This encodes CSAKDRDSNQPQHF.

V gene TRBV6-5 combines with J gene TRBJ2-3; D could derive from TRBD1 or TRBD2 (6 bases each). Germline V gene lookup returns CDR1 MNHEY and CDR2 SVGAGI. V lost 0 bases and J 3 bases, leaving 22 bases between the germline ends. This CDR3 region has 19 residues. CDR3 residues: CASSYSGTGGYRRTDTQYF. The CDR3 region has the DNA TGTGCCAGCAGTTACTCCGGGACTGGGGGCTATAGACGTACAGATACGCAGTATTTT.

This chain joins TRBV12-3 or TRBV12-4 and TRBJ2-7, with 14 bases identical to TRBD2. V gave up 5 bases and J gave up 7 bases; unmatched junction bases: 10. The length of the CDR3 is 16 residues. Written as DNA, the CDR3 is TGTGCCAGCAGTACGTCCGGGACTAGCGGGAGTAAGGAGCAGTACTTC. It codes for CASSTSGTSGSKEQYF.